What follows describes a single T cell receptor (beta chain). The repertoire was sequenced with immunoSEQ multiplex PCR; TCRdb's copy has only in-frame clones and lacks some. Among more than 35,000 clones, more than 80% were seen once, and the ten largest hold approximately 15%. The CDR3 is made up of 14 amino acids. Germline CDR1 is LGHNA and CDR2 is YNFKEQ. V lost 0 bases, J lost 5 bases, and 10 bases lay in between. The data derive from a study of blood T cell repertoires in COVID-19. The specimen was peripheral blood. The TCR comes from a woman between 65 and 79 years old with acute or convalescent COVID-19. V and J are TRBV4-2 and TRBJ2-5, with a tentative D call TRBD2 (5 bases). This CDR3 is CASSQEGRGETQYF. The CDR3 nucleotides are TGTGCCAGCAGCCAAGAAGGGCGCGGGGAGACCCAGTACTTC.